This TCR beta chain appears in the sequencing data of a study of blood T cells in healthy people across ages. The overall study: Every two T cells gave about one barcoded beta molecule via template switching. Study-level points and caveats: Comparison with aged donors showed that long-lived donors had more naive CD4+ cells and higher diversity.

Every donor gave 9 to 10 milliliters of peripheral blood. Germline V gene sequence: CDR1 SGHTA, CDR2 FQGNSA. CDR3 length: 16 amino acids. V lost 0 bases to trimming and J lost 6 bases; unmatched junction nucleotides: 9. For the second PCR, which ran for about 6 to 11 cycles, a sample-barcoded 5' primer and a J-beta primer mix were used. With 12 random nucleotides, a template-switch adaptor tagged each individual cDNA molecule. TCRdb reprocessed the 5' RACE reads with MiXCR, giving one entry per CDR3 protein. The sample records about 500,000 distinct CDR3 sequences, around 24% being singletons. A word on this clonotype: Its target is unknown.

These data were likewise used in another study, on T cells of mothers and their children.

This chain joins TRBV7-2 and TRBJ2-7, with TRBD1 matching over 9 bases. Sequencing was done on a sample of blood. The TCR originated in a boy aged 10-17 years in good health. This chain's CDR3 is CASSLAPGQGIGEQYF. CDR3 in DNA: TGTGCCAGCAGCTTAGCCCCGGGACAGGGCATCGGCGAGCAGTACTTC.